This TCR beta chain was captured by sequencing in a study of tumor-infiltrating lymphocytes in primary liver carcinoma. Looking at the study overall: These patients were men and women whose ages were 30 to 69 years. Sample yields of productive TCRbeta reads, ranging from roughly 3.5 to 8 million, were similar across tissue types. Study-wide points: Tumors had a significantly higher top-250-clone fraction than blood (p = 0.039).

Comments on this clonotype: Its specificity is unknown.

V lost 7 bases and J lost 0, with 13 bases in between. Germline loops: CDR1 SGHDN, CDR2 FVKESK. This CDR3 comprises 15 residues. Blood RNA was derived from unsorted whole blood, and germline DNA was extracted too. A constant-region primer served to make TCR beta cDNA from roughly 460 ng total RNA. Amplification in three nested multiplex PCR rounds with slightly modified ARM-PCR gave rise to TCR beta libraries. The first two PCR rounds, roughly 10 cycles each, used TRBV1-TRBV30 forward primers and a C-beta reverse primer. TCRdb ran MiXCR on the multiplex PCR reads and lists one entry per CDR3 protein. The profile covers approximately 330,000 distinct CDR3 sequences, with roughly two thirds appearing a single time and 6.5% taken by the ten largest.

The sequenced material came from peripheral blood. This sequence was found in a man in his forties with primary liver carcinoma and hepatitis B virus infection. This rearrangement joins TRBV14 to TRBJ1-3, with D perhaps TRBD1 (6 bases). The CDR3 sequence is CASNLGQSSGNTIYF. CDR3 in DNA: TGTGCCAGCAACCTCGGACAGAGCTCTGGAAACACCATATATTTT.